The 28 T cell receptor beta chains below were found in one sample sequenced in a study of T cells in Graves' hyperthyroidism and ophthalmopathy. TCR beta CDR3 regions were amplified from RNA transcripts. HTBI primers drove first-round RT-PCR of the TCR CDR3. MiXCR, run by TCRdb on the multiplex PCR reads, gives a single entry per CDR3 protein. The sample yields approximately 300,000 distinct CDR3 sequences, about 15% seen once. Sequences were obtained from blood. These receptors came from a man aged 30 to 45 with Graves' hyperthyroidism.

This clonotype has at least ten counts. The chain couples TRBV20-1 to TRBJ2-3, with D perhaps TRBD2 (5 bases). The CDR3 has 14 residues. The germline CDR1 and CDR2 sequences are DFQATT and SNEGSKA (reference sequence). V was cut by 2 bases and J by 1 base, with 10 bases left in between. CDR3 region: CSARILVGTDTQYF. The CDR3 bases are TGCAGTGCTAGAATACTAGTTGGCACAGATACGCAGTATTTT.

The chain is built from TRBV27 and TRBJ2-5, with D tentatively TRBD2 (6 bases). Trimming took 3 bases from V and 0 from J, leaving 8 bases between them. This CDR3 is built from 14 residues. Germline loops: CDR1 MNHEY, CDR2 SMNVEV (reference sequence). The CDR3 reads CASSFAGHQETQYF. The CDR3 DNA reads TGTGCCAGCAGTTTCGCGGGACACCAAGAGACCCAGTACTTC.

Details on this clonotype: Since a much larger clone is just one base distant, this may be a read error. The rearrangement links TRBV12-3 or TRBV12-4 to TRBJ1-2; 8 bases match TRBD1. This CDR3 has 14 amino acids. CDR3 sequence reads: CGSSWTGSDYGYTF. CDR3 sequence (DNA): TGTGGCAGCAGTTGGACAGGGAGCGACTATGGCTACACCTTC.

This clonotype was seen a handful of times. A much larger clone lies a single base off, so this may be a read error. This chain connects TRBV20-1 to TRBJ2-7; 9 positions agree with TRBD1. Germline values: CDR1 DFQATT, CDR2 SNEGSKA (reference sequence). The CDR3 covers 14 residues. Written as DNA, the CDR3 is TGCAGTGCTAGTTGGGGACAGGGACGGGGCGAGCAGCACTTC. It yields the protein CSASWGQGRGEQHF.

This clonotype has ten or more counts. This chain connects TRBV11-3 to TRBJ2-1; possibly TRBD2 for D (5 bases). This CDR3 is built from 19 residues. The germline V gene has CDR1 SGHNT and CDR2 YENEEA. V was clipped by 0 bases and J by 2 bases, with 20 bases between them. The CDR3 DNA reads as TGTGCCAGCAGCTTAGATCGCTCAGCGGTGGGGTACGCCTACAATGAGCAGTTCTTC. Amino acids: CASSLDRSAVGYAYNEQFF.

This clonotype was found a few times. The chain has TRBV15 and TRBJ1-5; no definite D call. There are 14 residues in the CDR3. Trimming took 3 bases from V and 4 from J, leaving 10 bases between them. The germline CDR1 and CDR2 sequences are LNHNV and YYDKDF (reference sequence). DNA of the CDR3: TGTGCCACCAGCAGTTCGAGCGAAAATCAGCCCCAGCATTTT. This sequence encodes CATSSSSENQPQHF. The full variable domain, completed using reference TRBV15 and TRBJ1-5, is DAMVIQNPRYQVTQFGKPVTLSCSQTLNHNVMYWYQQKSSQAPKLLFHYYDKDFNNEADTPDNFQSRRPNTSFCFLDIRSPGLGDTAMYLCATSSSSENQPQHFGDGTRLSIL.

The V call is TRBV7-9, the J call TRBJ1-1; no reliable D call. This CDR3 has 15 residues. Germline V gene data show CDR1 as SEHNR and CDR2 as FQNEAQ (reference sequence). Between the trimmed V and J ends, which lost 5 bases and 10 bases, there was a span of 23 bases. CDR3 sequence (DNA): TGTGCCAGCAGCACCCCCGGTCGGGAGGGATCTTTAGCTTTCTTT. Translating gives CASSTPGREGSLAFF.

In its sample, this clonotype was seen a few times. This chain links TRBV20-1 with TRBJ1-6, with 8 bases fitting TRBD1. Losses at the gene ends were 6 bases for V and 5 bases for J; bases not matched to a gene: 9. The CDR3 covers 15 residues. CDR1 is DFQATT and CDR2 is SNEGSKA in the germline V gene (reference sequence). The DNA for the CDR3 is TGCAGTGCAGCCCCAGGGGGCTCGAATAATTCACCCCTCCACTTT. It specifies CSAAPGGSNNSPLHF.

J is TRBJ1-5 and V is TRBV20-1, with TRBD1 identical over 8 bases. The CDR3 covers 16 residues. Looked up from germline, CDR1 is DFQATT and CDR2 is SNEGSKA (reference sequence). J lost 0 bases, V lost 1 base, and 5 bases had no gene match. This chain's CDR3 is CSARAWTGNSNQPQHF. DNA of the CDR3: TGCAGTGCTAGAGCTTGGACAGGGAATAGCAATCAGCCCCAGCATTTT.

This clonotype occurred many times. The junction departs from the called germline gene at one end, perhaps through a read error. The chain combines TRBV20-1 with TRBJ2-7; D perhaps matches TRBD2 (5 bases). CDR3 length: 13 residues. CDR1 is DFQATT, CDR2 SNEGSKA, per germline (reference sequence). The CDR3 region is CSARGSLTYEQYF. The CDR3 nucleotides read TGCAGTGCGAGAGGGTCACTCACCTACGAGCAGTACTTC.

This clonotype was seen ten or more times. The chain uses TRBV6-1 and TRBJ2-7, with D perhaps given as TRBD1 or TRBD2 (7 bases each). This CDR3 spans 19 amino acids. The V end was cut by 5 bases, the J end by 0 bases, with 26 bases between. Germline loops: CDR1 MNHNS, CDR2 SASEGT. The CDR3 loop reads CASSRREDRMVFFSYEQYF. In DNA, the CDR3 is TGTGCCAGCAGTCGACGGGAGGACAGGATGGTGTTCTTCTCCTACGAGCAGTACTTC.

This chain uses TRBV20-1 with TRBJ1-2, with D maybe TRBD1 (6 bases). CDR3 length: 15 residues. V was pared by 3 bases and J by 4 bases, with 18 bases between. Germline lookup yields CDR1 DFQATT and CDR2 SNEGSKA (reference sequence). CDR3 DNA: TGCAGTGCTAGGGACAGTTGGGTTGGACTCTATGGCTACACCTTC. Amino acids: CSARDSWVGLYGYTF.

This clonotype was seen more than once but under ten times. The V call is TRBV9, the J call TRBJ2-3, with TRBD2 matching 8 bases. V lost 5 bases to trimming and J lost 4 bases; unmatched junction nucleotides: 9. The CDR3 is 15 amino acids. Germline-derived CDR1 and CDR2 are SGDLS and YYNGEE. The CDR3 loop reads CASSWSGSSADTQYF. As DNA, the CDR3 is TGTGCCAGCAGTTGGAGCGGGAGTTCGGCAGATACGCAGTATTTT.

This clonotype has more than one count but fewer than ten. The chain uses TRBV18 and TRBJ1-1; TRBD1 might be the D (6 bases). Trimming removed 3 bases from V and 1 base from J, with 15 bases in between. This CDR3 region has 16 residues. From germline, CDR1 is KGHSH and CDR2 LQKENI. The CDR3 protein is CASSPIQARGNTEAFF. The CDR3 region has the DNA TGTGCCAGCTCACCTATCCAGGCCAGGGGGAACACTGAAGCTTTCTTT.

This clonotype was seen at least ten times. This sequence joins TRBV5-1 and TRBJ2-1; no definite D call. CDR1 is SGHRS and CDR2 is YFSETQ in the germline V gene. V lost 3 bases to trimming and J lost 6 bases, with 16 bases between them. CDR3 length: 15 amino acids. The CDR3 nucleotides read TGCGCCAGCAGCTCAGGAACAGCGTCCGGCAATGAGCAGTTCTTC. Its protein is CASSSGTASGNEQFF.

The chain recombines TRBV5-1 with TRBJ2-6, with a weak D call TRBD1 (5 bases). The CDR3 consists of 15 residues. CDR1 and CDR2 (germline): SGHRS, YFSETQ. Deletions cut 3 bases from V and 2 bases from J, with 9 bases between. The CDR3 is CASSSQGAGANVLTF. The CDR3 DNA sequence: TGCGCCAGCAGCTCCCAGGGCGCTGGGGCCAACGTCCTGACTTTC. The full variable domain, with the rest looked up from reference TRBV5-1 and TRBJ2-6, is KAGVTQTPRYLIKTRGQQVTLSCSPISGHRSVSWYQQTPGQGLQFLFEYFSETQRNKGNFPGRFSGRQFSNSRSEMNVSTLELGDSALYLCASSSQGAGANVLTFGAGSRLTVL.

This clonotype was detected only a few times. CDR3 amino acids: CASSVRSSDTQYF. CDR3 bases: TGTGCCAGCAGCGTTAGATCTTCAGATACGCAGTATTTT. This chain connects TRBV7-9 to TRBJ2-3; D remains unclear. CDR1 and CDR2 from the germline V gene are SEHNR and FQNEAQ (reference sequence). V shed 5 bases and J shed 4 bases, with 10 bases lying between them. This CDR3 has 13 residues.

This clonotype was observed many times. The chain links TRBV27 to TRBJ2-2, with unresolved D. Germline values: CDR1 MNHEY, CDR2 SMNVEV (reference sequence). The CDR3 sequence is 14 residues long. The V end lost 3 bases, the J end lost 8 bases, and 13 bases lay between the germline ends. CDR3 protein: CASSFEGRAGELFF. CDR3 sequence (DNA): TGTGCCAGCAGTTTCGAAGGTCGGGCAGGGGAGCTGTTTTTT.

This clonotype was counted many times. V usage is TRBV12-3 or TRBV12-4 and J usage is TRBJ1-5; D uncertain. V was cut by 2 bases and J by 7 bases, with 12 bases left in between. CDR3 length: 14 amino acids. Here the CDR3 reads CASSLRPGGQPQHF. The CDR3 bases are TGTGCCAGCAGTTTAAGACCCGGCGGGCAGCCCCAGCATTTT.

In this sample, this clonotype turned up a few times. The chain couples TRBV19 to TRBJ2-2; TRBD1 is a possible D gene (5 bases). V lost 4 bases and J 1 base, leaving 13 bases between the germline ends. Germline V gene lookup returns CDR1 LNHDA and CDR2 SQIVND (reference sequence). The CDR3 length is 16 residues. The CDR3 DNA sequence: TGTGCCAGTAGTAAAGACAGAATGCTGAACACCGGGGAGCTGTTTTTT. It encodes CASSKDRMLNTGELFF. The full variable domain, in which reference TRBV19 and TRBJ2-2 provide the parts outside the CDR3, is DGGITQSPKYLFRKEGQNVTLSCEQNLNHDAMYWYRQDPGQGLRLIYYSQIVNDFQKGDIAEGYSVSREKKESFPLTVTSAQKNPTAFYLCASSKDRMLNTGELFFGEGSRLTVL.

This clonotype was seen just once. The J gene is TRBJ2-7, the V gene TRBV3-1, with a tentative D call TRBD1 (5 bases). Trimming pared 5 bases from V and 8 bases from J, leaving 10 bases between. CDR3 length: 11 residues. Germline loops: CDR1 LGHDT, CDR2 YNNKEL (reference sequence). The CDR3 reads CASSEWGKQYF. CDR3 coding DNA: TGTGCCAGCAGCGAGTGGGGCAAGCAGTACTTC.

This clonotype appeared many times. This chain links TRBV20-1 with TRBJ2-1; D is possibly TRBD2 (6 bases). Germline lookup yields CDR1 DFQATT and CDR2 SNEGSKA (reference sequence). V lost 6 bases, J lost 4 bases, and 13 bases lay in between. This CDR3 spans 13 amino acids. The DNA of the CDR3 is TGCAGTGCCAATCGCGGGGTTTACAATGAGCAGTTCTTC. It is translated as CSANRGVYNEQFF.

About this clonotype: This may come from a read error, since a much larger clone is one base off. CDR3 sequence: CASSVTDSYELYF. The CDR3 DNA is TGTGCCAGCAGCGTTACAGATTCCTACGAGCTGTACTTC. The chain has TRBV11-3 and TRBJ2-7; D call uncertain. The germline V gene has CDR1 SGHNT and CDR2 YENEEA. The CDR3 is 13 residues long.

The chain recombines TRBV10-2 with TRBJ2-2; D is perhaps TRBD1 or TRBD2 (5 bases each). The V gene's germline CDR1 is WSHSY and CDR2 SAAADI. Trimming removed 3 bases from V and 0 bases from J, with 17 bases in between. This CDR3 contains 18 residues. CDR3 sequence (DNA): TGCGCCAGCAGTGATTACCTACGGGGCCTAACGAACACCGGGGAGCTGTTTTTT. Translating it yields CASSDYLRGLTNTGELFF.

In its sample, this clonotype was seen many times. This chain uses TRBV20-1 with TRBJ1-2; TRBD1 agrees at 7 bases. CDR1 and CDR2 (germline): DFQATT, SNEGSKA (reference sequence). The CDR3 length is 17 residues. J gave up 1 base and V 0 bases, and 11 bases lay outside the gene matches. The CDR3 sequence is CSARDTRGGFYNYGYTF. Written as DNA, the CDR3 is TGCAGTGCTAGAGATACCAGGGGGGGCTTTTATAACTATGGCTACACCTTC.

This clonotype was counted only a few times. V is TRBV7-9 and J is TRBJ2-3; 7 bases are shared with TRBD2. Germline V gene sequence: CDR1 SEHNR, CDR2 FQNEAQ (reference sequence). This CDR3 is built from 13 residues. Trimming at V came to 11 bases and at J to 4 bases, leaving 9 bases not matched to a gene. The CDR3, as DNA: TGTGCCCTAGCCAAGCGGGAAGCAGATACGCAGTATTTT. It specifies CALAKREADTQYF.

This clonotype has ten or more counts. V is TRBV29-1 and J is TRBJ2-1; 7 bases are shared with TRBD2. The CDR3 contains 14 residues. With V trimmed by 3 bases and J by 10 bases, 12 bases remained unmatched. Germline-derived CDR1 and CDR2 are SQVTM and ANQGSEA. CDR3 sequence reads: CSVDIGTSAQEQFF. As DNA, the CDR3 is TGCAGCGTTGATATTGGAACTAGCGCCCAAGAGCAGTTCTTC.

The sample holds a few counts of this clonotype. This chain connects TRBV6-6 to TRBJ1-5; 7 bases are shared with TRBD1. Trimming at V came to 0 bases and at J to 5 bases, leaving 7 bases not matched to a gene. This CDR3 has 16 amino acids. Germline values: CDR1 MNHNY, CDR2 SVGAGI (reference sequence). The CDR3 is CASSYSMRQGHQPQHF. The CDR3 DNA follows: TGTGCCAGCAGTTACTCGATGAGACAGGGACATCAGCCCCAGCATTTT.